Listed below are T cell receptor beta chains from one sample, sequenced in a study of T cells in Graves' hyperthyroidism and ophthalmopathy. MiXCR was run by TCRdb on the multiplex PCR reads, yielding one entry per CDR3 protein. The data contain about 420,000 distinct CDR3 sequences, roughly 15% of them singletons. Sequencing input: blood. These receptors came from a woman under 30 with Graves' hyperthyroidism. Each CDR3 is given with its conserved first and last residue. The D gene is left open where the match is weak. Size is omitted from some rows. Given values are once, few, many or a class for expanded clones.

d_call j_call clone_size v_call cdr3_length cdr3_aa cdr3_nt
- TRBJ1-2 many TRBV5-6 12 CASSIGFSGYTF TGTGCCAGCAGCATCGGGTTCTCTGGCTACACCTTC
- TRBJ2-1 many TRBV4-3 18 CASSQDDPLAASYNEQFF TGCGCCAGCAGCCAAGATGACCCGTTAGCGGCTTCCTACAATGAGCAGTTCTTC
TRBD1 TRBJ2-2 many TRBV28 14 CAARDRGETGELFF TGTGCCGCAAGGGACAGGGGTGAGACCGGGGAGCTGTTTTTT
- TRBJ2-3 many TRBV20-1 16 CSAEDFGEPNTDTQYF TGCAGTGCTGAGGACTTTGGGGAACCTAACACAGATACGCAGTATTTT
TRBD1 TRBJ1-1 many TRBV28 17 CASSSPTGTGSGTEAFF TGTGCCAGCAGTTCCCCGACCGGGACAGGGTCGGGCACTGAAGCTTTCTTT
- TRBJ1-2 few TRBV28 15 CASSLFGSGNYGYTF TGTGCCAGCAGTTTATTCGGCAGTGGGAACTATGGCTACACCTTC
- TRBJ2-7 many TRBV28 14 CASQSQGSSYEQYF TGTGCCAGCCAATCTCAGGGCAGCTCCTACGAGCAGTACTTC
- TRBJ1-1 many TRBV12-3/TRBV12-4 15 CASGLGTLGNTEAFF TGTGCCAGCGGCTTGGGGACCCTCGGTAACACTGAAGCTTTCTTT
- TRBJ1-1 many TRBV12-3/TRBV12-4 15 CASSLWGVSGTEAFF TGTGCCAGCAGTTTATGGGGAGTCTCAGGGACTGAAGCTTTCTTT
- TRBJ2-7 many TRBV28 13 CASKTGVLYEQYF TGTGCCAGCAAGACGGGTGTGCTCTACGAGCAGTACTTC
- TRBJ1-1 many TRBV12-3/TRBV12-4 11 CASSANTEAFF TGTGCCAGCAGCGCCAACACTGAAGCTTTCTTT
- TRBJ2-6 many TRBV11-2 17 CASSTSWGDSGANVLTF TGTGCCAGCAGCACATCTTGGGGGGACTCTGGGGCCAACGTCCTGACTTTC
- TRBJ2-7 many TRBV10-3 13 CAISEELPTEQYF TGTGCCATCAGTGAAGAACTACCGACCGAGCAGTACTTC
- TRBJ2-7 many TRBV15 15 CATSRESRRGGEQYF TGTGCCACCAGCAGAGAATCCAGACGTGGGGGCGAGCAGTACTTC
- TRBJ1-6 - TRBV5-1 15 CASSPSGRINSPLHF TGCGCCAGCAGCCCGTCTGGACGGATAAATTCACCCCTCCACTTT
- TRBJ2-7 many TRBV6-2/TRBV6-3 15 CASSYPGDVTYEQYF TGTGCCAGCAGTTACCCGGGGGATGTTACCTACGAGCAGTACTTC
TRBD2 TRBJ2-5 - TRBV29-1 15 CSVRLAGAFTGTQYF TGCAGCGTTAGGCTAGCGGGAGCATTTACAGGAACCCAGTACTTC
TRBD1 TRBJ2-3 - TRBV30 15 CAWRRWTGGTDTQYF TGTGCCTGGAGGCGGTGGACAGGGGGCACAGATACGCAGTATTTT
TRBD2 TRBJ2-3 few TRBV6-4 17 CASSATSGLAGGDTQYF TGTGCCAGCAGTGCCACGAGTGGACTAGCGGGAGGAGATACGCAGTATTTT
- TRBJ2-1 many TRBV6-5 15 CASSYVASSYNEQFF TGTGCCAGCAGTTACGTGGCAAGCTCCTACAATGAGCAGTTCTTC
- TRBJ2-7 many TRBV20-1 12 CSARLPGYEQYF TGCAGTGCCCGACTTCCGGGATACGAGCAGTACTTC
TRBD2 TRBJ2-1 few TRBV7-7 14 CASSKSSGFDEQFF TGTGCTAGCAGCAAATCTAGCGGTTTCGATGAGCAGTTCTTC